These 12 T cell receptor beta chains were sequenced from one sample in a study of response to subunit inactivated influenza vaccine (dated by TCRdb to 2016 to 2019). The library relied on RT-PCR. Sequencing relied on an Illumina HiSeq 2500. TCRdb passed the public sequencing reads through fastp at Q25 and MiXCR, retaining productive beta sequences. Under each unique CDR3 protein, matching rows form one entry showing the most common genes and DNA. The sample table contains approximately 570,000 distinct CDR3 sequences; only one count was recorded for around 8% of them. The ten largest clones capture 10% to 15% of the sample. The source was PBMCs from blood, collected around 2 years after vaccination. These receptors originate from a man aged 50-75 years who received an inactivated influenza vaccine. Donor details come from another sample of the same person, matched by shared clones.

The chain employs TRBV20-1 and TRBJ2-2, with 7 bases that match TRBD1. V was pared by 1 base and J by 0 bases, with 5 bases of the junction left unmatched. This CDR3 has 16 residues. Germline-derived CDR1 and CDR2 are DFQATT and SNEGSKA (reference sequence). Written as DNA, the CDR3 is TGCAGTGCTAGAGGTTCCGGGACAGCGAACACCGGGGAGCTGTTTTTT. Its translation: CSARGSGTANTGELFF.

This chain uses TRBV6-2 or TRBV6-3 with TRBJ2-7; D assignment may be TRBD1 or TRBD2 (6 bases each). CDR1 is MNHEY, CDR2 SVGEGT, per germline. This CDR3 is built from 15 residues. The V gene lost 5 bases and the J gene lost 2 bases, with 16 bases spanning the gap. The DNA for the CDR3 is TGTGCCAGCAGTAAACAGGGACTTCTAGCCTACGAGCAGTACTTC. It codes for CASSKQGLLAYEQYF.

This clonotype came up a few times. A much more abundant neighbour one base away suggests this may be a read error. The conserved phenylalanine or tryptophan is not found at the CDR3 terminus, so this likely reflects a read error. The CDR3 here is CASSQVDSSYNEQFS. In nucleotides, the CDR3 is TGCGCCAGCAGCCAAGTCGACAGCTCCTACAATGAGCAGTTCTCC. The chain carries TRBV4-3 and TRBJ2-1; D possibly corresponds to TRBD1 (5 bases). The ends were cut back, 1 base at V and 0 bases at J, with 7 bases in the middle. Germline assignment: CDR1 LGHNA and CDR2 YSLEER. The CDR3 has 15 amino acids.

In its sample, this clonotype was seen a few times. The V gene is TRBV9, the J gene TRBJ2-5; weak D call: TRBD2 (5 bases). V lost 0 bases to trimming and J lost 5 bases, with 8 bases between them. Germline CDR1 SGDLS, CDR2 YYNGEE. The CDR3 has 13 residues. The CDR3 coding sequence is TGTGCCAGCAGCGTAGGGACTTTGGAGACCCAGTACTTC. The encoded protein is CASSVGTLETQYF.

In its sample, this clonotype was seen many times. One junction end disagrees with the germline gene, perhaps due to a read error. This sequence joins TRBV7-9 and TRBJ2-7, with D unresolved. Germline assignment: CDR1 SEHNR and CDR2 FQNEAQ (reference sequence). This CDR3 is built from 12 residues. This chain's CDR3 is CASSVADYEQYF. CDR3 nucleotides: TGTGCCAGCAGCGTAGCCGACTACGAGCAGTACTTC.

This clonotype was counted a few times. This chain joins TRBV28 and TRBJ2-3, with 12 bases fitting TRBD2. Germline loops: CDR1 MDHEN, CDR2 SYDVKM. The CDR3 consists of 17 residues. Trimming removed 6 bases from V and 3 bases from J; junction bases left unmatched: 10. CDR3 residues: CASRPGLAGFETDTQYF. CDR3 sequence (DNA): TGTGCCAGCAGGCCGGGACTAGCGGGTTTCGAAACAGATACGCAGTATTTT.

In its sample, this clonotype was seen a few times. CDR3 DNA sequence: TGTGCCAGCAGTTTAGGAGGGTCTAACGAGTATGGCTACACCTTC. Amino acid sequence: CASSLGGSNEYGYTF. The chain couples TRBV28 to TRBJ1-2; D unclear. The germline V gene encodes CDR1 MDHEN and CDR2 SYDVKM. Deletions cut 2 bases from V and 5 bases from J, with 15 bases between. CDR3 size: 15 residues.

This clonotype was detected only a few times. This chain links TRBV9 with TRBJ2-7, with TRBD2 matching 11 bases. The length of the CDR3 is 15 residues. The V and J ends lost 0 bases and 7 bases, in that order; junction bases with no gene match: 6. Germline CDR1 SGDLS, CDR2 YYNGEE. The CDR3 sequence is CASSVELAGVAEQYF. For the CDR3, the DNA is TGTGCCAGCAGCGTAGAACTAGCGGGGGTAGCAGAGCAGTACTTC.

This clonotype has ten or more counts. The chain carries TRBV12-3 or TRBV12-4 and TRBJ2-7; D may correspond to TRBD1 or TRBD2 (5 bases each). This CDR3 is 12 amino acids long. Trimming removed 1 base from V and 12 bases from J, with 13 bases in between. CDR3 sequence reads: CASSLGRDVRYF. The CDR3, as DNA: TGTGCCAGCAGTTTAGGCCGGGACGTCCGGTACTTC.

This clonotype occurred a few times. The rearrangement links TRBV7-7 to TRBJ2-5; D is possibly TRBD1 (5 bases). This CDR3 has 13 residues. Germline assignment: CDR1 SSHAT and CDR2 FNYEAQ (reference sequence). Deletions cut 6 bases from V and 3 bases from J, with 11 bases between. The DNA of the CDR3 is TGTGCCAGCAGGAGCAGGGTGGAAGAGACCCAGTACTTC. It encodes CASRSRVEETQYF.

This clonotype was seen at least ten times. This chain joins TRBV6-1 and TRBJ2-2, with 10 bases that match TRBD1. Per the germline V gene, CDR1 is MNHNS and CDR2 is SASEGT. V lost 4 bases and J lost 6; bases outside the gene matches: 5. This CDR3 comprises 15 residues. CDR3 protein: CASSGGQGVSGELFF. DNA of the CDR3: TGTGCCAGCAGTGGAGGACAGGGGGTCTCCGGGGAGCTGTTTTTT.

The V and J genes are TRBV2 and TRBJ1-6; no clear D. The CDR3 extends over 16 amino acids. Between the trimmed V and J ends, which lost 9 bases and 0 bases, there was a span of 15 bases. CDR1 and CDR2 (germline): SNHLY, FYNNEI. The CDR3 loop reads CASARSPGSYNSPLHF. As DNA, the CDR3 is TGTGCCAGTGCCCGCTCCCCGGGCTCCTATAATTCACCCCTCCACTTT.